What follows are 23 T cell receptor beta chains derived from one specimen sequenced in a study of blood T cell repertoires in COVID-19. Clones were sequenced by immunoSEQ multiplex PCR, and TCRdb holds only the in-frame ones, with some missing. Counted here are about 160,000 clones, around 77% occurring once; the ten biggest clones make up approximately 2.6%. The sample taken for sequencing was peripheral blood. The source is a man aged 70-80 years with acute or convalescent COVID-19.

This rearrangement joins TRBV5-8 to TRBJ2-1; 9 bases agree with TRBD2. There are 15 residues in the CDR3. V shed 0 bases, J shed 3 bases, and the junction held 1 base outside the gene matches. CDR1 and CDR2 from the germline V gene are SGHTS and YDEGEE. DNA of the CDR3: TGTGCCAGCAGCTTGGAGACTAGCGGCTACAATGAGCAGTTCTTC. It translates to CASSLETSGYNEQFF.

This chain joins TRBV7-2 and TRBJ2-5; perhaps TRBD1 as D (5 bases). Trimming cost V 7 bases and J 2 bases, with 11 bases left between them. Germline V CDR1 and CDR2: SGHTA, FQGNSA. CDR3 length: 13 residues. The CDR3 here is CASTHDRQETQYF. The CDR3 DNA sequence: TGTGCCAGCACCCACGACAGACAAGAGACCCAGTACTTC. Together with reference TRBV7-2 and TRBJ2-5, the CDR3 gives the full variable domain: GAGVSQSPSNKVTEKGKDVELRCDPISGHTALYWYRQSLGQGLEFLIYFQGNSAPDKSGLPSDRFSAERTGGSVSTLTIQRTQQEDSAVYLCASTHDRQETQYFGPGTRLLVL.

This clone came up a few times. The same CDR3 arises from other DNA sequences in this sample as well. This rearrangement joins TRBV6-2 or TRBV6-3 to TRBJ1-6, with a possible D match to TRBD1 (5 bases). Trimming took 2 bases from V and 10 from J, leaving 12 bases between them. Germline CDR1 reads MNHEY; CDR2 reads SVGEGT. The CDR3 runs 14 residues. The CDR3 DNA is TGTGCCAGCAGTTACAGGGGCGCCGGCTCACCCCTCCACTTT. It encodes CASSYRGAGSPLHF.

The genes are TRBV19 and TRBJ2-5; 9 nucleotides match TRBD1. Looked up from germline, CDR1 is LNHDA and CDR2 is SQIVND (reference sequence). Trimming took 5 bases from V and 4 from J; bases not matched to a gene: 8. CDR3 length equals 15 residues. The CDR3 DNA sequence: TGTGCCAGTAGTGTTCCGGGACAGGGAGGAGAGACCCAGTACTTC. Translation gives CASSVPGQGGETQYF.

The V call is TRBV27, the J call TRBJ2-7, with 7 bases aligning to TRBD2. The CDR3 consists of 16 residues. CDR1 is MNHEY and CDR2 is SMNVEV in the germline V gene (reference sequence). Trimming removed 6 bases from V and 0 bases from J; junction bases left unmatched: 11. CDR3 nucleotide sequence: TGTGCCAGCAGAAAGGGACTTGGCGGGAGCTCCTACGAGCAGTACTTC. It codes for CASRKGLGGSSYEQYF.

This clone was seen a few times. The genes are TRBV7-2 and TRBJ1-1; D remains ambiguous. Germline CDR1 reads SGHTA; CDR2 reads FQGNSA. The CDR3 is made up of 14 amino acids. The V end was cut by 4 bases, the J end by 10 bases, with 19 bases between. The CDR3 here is CASSSFSRELGAFF. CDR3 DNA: TGTGCCAGCAGCTCATTCTCCCGGGAGCTAGGAGCTTTCTTT.

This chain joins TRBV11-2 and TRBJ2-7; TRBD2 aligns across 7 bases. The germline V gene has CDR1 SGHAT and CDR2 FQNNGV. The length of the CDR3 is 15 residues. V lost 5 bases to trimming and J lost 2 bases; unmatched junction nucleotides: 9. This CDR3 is CASSTLSSGPYEQYF. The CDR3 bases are TGTGCCAGCAGCACCCTCTCTAGCGGACCCTACGAGCAGTACTTC.

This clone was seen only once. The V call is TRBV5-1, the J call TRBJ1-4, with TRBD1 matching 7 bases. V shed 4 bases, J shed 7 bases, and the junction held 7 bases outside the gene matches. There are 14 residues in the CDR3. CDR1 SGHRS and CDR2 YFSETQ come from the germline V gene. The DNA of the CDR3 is TGCGCCAGCAGCACCGGACAGGATGCTGAAAAACTGTTTTTT. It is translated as CASSTGQDAEKLFF.

CDR3 DNA: TGCGCCAGCAGCCAAGATAGGGGACAGGTTAACACTGAAGCTTTCTTT. This codes for CASSQDRGQVNTEAFF. The chain links TRBV4-1 to TRBJ1-1, with 8 bases identical to TRBD1. The trim removed 0 bases at V and 2 bases at J, leaving 5 bases unmatched. The length of the CDR3 is 16 residues. CDR1 is MGHRA and CDR2 is YSYEKL in the germline V gene.

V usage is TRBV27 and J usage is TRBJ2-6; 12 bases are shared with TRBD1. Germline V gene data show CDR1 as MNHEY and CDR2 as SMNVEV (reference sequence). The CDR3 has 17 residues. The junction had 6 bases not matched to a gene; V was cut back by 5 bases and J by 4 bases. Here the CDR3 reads CASSQGQGAQGANVLTF. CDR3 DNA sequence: TGTGCCAGCAGTCAGGGACAGGGGGCGCAAGGGGCCAACGTCCTGACTTTC.

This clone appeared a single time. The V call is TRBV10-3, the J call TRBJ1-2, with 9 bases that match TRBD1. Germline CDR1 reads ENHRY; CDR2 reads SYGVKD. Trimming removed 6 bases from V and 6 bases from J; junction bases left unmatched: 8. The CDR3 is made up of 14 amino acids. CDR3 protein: CAIRGTGIINGYTF. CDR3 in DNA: TGTGCCATCAGGGGGACAGGGATTATCAATGGCTACACCTTC.

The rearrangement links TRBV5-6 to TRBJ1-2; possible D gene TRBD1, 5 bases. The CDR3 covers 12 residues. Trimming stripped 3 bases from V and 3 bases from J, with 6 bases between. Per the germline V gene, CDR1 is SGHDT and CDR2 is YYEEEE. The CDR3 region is CASSSGDYGYTF. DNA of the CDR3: TGTGCCAGCAGCTCGGGGGACTATGGCTACACCTTC.

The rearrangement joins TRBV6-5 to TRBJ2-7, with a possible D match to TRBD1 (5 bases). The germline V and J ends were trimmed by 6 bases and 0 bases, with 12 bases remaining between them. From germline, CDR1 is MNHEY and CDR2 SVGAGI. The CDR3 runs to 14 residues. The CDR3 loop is CASSPDIFSYEQYF. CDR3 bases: TGTGCCAGCAGCCCGGACATCTTCTCCTACGAGCAGTACTTC.

The CDR3 here is CASSVGGTQETQYF. CDR3 DNA: TGTGCCAGCAGCGTAGGCGGGACCCAAGAGACCCAGTACTTC. The V gene is TRBV9, the J gene TRBJ2-5; a possible D gene is TRBD2 (6 bases). CDR1 and CDR2 (germline): SGDLS, YYNGEE. The CDR3 is 14 amino acids. V was pared by 0 bases and J by 1 base, with 7 bases between. Drawing the rest from reference TRBV9 and TRBJ2-5, the complete variable domain is DSGVTQTPKHLITATGQRVTLRCSPRSGDLSVYWYQQSLDQGLQFLIQYYNGEERAKGNILERFSAQQFPDLHSELNLSSLELGDSALYFCASSVGGTQETQYFGPGTRLLVL.

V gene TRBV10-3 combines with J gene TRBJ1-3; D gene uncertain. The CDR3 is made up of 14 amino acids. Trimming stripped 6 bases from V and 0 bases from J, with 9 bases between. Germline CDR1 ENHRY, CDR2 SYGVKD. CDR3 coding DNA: TGTGCCATCAGCGACGGGTCCTCTGGAAACACCATATATTTT. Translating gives CAISDGSSGNTIYF.

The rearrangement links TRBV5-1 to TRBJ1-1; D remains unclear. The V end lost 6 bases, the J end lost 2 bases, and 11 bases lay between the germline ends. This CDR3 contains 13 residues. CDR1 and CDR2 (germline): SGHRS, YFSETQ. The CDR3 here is CASTEGYNTEAFF. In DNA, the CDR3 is TGCGCCAGCACGGAGGGCTATAACACTGAAGCTTTCTTT.

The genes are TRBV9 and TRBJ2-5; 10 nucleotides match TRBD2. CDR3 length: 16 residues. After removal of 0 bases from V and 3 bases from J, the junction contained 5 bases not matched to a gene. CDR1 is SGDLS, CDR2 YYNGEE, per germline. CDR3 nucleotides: TGTGCCAGCAGCGTAGGAATAGCGGGGGGCGAAGAGACCCAGTACTTC. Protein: CASSVGIAGGEETQYF.

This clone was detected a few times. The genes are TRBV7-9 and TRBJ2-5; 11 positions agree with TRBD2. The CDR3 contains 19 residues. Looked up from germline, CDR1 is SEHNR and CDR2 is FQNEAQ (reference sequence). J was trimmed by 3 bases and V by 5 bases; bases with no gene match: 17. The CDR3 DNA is TGTGCCAGCAGCCTTGAAACTAGCGGGGGCCTATTTAGAAAAGAGACCCAGTACTTC. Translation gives CASSLETSGGLFRKETQYF.

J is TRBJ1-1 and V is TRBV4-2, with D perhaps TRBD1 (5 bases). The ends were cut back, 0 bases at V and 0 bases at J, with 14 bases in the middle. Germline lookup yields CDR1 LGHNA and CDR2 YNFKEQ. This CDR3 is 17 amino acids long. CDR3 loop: CASSQDTGGTLNTEAFF. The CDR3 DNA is TGTGCCAGCAGCCAAGATACCGGCGGGACTCTGAACACTGAAGCTTTCTTT.

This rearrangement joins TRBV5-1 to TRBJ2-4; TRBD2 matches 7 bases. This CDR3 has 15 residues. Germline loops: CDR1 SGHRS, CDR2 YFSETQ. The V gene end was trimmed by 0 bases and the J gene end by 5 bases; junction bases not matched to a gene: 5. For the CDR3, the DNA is TGCGCCAGCAGCTTGGTTGCGGGGGTCCAAAACATTCAGTACTTC. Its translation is CASSLVAGVQNIQYF.

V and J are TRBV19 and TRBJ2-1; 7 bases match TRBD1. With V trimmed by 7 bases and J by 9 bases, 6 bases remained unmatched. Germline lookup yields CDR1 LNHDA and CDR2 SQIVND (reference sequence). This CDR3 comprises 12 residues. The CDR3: CASNTGVGEQFF. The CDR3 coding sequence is TGTGCCAGTAATACAGGGGTGGGTGAGCAGTTCTTC.

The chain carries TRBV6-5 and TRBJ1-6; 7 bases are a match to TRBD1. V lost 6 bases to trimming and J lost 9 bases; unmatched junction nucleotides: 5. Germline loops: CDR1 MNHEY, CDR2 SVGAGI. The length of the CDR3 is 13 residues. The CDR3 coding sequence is TGTGCCAGCAGGGGGGACAGTGGTTCACCCCTCCACTTT. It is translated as CASRGDSGSPLHF.

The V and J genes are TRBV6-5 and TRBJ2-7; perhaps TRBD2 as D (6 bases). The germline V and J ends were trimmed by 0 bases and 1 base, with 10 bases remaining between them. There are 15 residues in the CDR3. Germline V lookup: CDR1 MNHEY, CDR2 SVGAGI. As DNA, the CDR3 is TGTGCCAGCAGTTACTCGAGGAGGGGTTCCTACGAGCAGTACTTC. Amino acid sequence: CASSYSRRGSYEQYF.